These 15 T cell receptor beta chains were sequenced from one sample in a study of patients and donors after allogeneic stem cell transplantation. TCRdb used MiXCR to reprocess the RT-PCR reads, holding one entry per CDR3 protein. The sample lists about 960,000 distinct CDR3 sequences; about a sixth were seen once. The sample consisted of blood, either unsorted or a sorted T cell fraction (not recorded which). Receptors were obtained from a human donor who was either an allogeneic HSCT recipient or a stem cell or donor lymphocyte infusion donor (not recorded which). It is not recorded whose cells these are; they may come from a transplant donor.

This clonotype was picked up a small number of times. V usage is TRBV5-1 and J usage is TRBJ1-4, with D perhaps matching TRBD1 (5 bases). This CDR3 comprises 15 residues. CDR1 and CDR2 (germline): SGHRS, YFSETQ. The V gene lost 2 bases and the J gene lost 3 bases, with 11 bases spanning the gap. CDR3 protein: CASSLALGANEKLFF. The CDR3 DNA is TGCGCCAGCAGCTTAGCCTTGGGGGCTAATGAAAAACTGTTTTTT. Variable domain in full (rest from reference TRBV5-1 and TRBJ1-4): KAGVTQTPRYLIKTRGQQVTLSCSPISGHRSVSWYQQTPGQGLQFLFEYFSETQRNKGNFPGRFSGRQFSNSRSEMNVSTLELGDSALYLCASSLALGANEKLFFGSGTQLSVL.

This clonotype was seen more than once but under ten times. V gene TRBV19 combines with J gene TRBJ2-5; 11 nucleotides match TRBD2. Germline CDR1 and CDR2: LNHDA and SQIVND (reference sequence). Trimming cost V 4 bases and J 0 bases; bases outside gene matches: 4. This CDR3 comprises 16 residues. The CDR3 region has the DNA TGTGCCAGTAGTACCTTAGCGGGAGGGTACCAAGAGACCCAGTACTTC. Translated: CASSTLAGGYQETQYF.

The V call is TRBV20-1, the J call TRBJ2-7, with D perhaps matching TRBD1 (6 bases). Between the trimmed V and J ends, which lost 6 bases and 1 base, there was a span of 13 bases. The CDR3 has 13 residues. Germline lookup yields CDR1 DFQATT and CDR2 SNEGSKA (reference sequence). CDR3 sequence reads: CSAIDRSSYEQYF. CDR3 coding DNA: TGCAGTGCCATTGACAGGAGTTCCTACGAGCAGTACTTC.

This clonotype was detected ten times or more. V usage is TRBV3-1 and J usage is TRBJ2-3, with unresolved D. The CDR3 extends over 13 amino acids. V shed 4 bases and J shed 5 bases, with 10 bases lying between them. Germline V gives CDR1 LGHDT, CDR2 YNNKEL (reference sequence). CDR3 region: CASSRNWGDTQYF. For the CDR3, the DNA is TGTGCCAGCAGCCGGAACTGGGGAGATACGCAGTATTTT.

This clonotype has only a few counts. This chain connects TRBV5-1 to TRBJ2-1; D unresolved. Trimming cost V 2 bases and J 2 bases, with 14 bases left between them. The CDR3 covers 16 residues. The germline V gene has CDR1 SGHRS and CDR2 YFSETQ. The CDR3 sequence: CASSLGAEITYNEQFF. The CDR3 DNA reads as TGCGCCAGCAGCTTAGGTGCAGAAATTACCTACAATGAGCAGTTCTTC.

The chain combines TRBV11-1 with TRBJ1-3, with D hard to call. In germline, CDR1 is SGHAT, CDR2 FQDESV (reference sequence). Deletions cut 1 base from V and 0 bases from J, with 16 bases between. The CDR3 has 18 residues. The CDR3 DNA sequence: TGTGCCAGCAGCTTAGGTTCAGGCCGAACTACCTCTGGAAACACCATATATTTT. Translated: CASSLGSGRTTSGNTIYF.

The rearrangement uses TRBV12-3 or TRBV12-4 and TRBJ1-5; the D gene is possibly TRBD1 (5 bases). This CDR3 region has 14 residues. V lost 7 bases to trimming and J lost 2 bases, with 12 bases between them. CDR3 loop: CASMEGQGNQPQHF. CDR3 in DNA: TGTGCCAGCATGGAGGGGCAGGGCAATCAGCCCCAGCATTTT.

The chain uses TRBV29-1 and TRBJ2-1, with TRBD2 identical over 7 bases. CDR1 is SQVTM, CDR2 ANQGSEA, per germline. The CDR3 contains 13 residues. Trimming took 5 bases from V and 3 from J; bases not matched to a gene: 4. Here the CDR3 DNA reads TGCAGCGTTCTCCGGGGGGTCTACAATGAGCAGTTCTTC. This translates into CSVLRGVYNEQFF.

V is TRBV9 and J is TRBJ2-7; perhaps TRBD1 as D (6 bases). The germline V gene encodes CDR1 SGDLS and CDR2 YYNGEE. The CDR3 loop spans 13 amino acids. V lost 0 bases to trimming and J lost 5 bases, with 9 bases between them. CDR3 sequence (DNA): TGTGCCAGCAGCGTAGTTGGGGGCCACGAGCAGTACTTC. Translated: CASSVVGGHEQYF.

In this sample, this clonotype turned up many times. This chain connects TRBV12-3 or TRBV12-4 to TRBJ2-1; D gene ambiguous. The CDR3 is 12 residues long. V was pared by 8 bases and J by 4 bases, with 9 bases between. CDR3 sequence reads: CASSSFYNEQFF. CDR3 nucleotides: TGTGCCAGCTCTTCCTTTTACAATGAGCAGTTCTTC.

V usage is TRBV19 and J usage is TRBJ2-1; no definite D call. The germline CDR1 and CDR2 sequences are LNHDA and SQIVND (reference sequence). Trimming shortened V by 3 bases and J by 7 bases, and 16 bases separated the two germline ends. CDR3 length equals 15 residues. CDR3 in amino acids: CASSIRRETENEQFF. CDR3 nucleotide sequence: TGTGCCAGTAGTATCCGAAGGGAAACTGAGAATGAGCAGTTCTTC. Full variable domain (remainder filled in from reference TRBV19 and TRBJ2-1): DGGITQSPKYLFRKEGQNVTLSCEQNLNHDAMYWYRQDPGQGLRLIYYSQIVNDFQKGDIAEGYSVSREKKESFPLTVTSAQKNPTAFYLCASSIRRETENEQFFGPGTRLTVL.

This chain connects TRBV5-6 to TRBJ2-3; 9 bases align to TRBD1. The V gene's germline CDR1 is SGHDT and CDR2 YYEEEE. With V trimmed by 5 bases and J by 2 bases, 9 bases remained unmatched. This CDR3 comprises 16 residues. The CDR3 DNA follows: TGTGCCAGCAGAACACAGGGGGCGCCGATCACAGATACGCAGTATTTT. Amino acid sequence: CASRTQGAPITDTQYF. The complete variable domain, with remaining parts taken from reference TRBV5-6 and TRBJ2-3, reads DAGVTQSPTHLIKTRGQQVTLRCSPKSGHDTVSWYQQALGQGPQFIFQYYEEEERQRGNFPDRFSGHQFPNYSSELNVNALLLGDSALYLCASRTQGAPITDTQYFGPGTRLTVL.

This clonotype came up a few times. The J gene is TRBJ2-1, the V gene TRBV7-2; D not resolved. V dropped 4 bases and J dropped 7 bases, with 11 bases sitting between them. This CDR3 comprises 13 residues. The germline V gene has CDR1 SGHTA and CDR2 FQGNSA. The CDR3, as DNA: TGTGCCAGCAGCTCCCATGAACGGAATGAGCAGTTCTTC. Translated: CASSSHERNEQFF.

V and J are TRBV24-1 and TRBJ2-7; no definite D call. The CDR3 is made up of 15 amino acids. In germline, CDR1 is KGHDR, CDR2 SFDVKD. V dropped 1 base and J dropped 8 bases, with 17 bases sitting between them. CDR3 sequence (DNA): TGTGCCACCAGTGATTTCAAAGACGGTTCCCAGCAGCAGTACTTC. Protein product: CATSDFKDGSQQQYF.

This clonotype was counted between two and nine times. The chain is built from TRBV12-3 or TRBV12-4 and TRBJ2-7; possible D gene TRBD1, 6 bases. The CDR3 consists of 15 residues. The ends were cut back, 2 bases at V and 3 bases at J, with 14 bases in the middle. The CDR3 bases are TGTGCCAGCAGTTTACTTCTACAGGGCGACTACGAGCAGTACTTC. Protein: CASSLLLQGDYEQYF.